The next 5 T cell receptor beta chains were all read from a single sample in a study of OX40 agonist ivuxolimab in advanced cancers. Clones were sequenced by immunoSEQ multiplex PCR, and TCRdb holds only the in-frame ones, with some missing. The data hold fewer than 85,000 clones, with 70% to 90% observed a single time. The sequenced sample was CD4+ or CD8+ T cells sorted from blood, obtained in a trial of the OX40 agonist ivuxolimab. All receptors come from an adult with an advanced solid tumor such as melanoma, head and neck, liver or kidney cancer.

The CDR3 here is CASSSPSRGNTIYF. CDR3 nucleotide sequence: TGTGCCAGCAGCTCACCCTCCCGGGGAAACACCATATATTTT. The chain combines TRBV5-6 with TRBJ1-3; D unresolved. The CDR3 is made up of 14 amino acids. V was trimmed by 3 bases and J by 4 bases, leaving 11 bases between them. In germline, CDR1 is SGHDT, CDR2 YYEEEE.

The genes are TRBV5-4 and TRBJ1-2; possible D gene TRBD1, 5 bases. V was shortened by 0 bases and J by 10 bases, with 13 bases between the two germline ends. The germline gives CDR1 SGHNT, CDR2 YYREEE (reference sequence). There are 13 residues in the CDR3. The CDR3 spells CASSLARAIVYTF. CDR3 DNA sequence: TGTGCCAGCAGCTTGGCCAGGGCAATCGTCTACACCTTC.

This chain joins TRBV27 and TRBJ1-1; 7 positions agree with TRBD1. The CDR3 spans 14 residues. From germline, CDR1 is MNHEY and CDR2 SMNVEV (reference sequence). Losses at the gene ends were 5 bases for V and 7 bases for J; bases not matched to a gene: 10. The CDR3, as DNA: TGTGCCAGCAGTCGCCTGACAGGGACGAATGAAGCTTTCTTT. Encoded protein: CASSRLTGTNEAFF.

This clone turned up a few times. J is TRBJ2-7 and V is TRBV5-4; D might be TRBD2 (5 bases). Germline V lookup: CDR1 SGHNT, CDR2 YYREEE (reference sequence). The V gene lost 4 bases and the J gene lost 0 bases, with 11 bases spanning the gap. The CDR3 spans 14 residues. CDR3 nucleotides: TGTGCCAGCAGCCGGACGGGGAGCTCCTACGAGCAGTACTTC. Amino acid sequence: CASSRTGSSYEQYF.

The CDR3 here is CASSPWTGPSSGRAKEQFF. The DNA for the CDR3 is TGTGCCAGCAGTCCATGGACAGGACCCTCTAGCGGGAGGGCCAAGGAGCAGTTCTTC. This rearrangement joins TRBV7-9 to TRBJ2-1; TRBD2 matches 12 bases. The CDR3 runs to 19 residues. J was trimmed by 10 bases and V by 6 bases; bases with no gene match: 22. Germline V gene sequence: CDR1 SEHNR, CDR2 FQNEAQ (reference sequence).